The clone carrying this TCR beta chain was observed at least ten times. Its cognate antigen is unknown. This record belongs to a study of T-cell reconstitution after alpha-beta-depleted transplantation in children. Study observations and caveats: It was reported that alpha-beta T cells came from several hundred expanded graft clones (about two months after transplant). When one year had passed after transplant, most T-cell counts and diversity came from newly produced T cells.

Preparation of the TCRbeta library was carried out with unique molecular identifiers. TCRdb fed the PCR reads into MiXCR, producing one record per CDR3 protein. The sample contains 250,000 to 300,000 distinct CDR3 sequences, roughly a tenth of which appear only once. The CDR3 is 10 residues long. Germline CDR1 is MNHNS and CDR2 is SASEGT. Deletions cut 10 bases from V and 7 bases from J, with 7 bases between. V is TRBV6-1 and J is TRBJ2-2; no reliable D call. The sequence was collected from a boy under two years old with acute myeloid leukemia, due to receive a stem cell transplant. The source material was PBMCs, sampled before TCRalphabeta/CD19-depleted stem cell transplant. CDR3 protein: CATSDGELFF. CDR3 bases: TGTGCCACCTCCGACGGGGAGCTGTTTTTT.